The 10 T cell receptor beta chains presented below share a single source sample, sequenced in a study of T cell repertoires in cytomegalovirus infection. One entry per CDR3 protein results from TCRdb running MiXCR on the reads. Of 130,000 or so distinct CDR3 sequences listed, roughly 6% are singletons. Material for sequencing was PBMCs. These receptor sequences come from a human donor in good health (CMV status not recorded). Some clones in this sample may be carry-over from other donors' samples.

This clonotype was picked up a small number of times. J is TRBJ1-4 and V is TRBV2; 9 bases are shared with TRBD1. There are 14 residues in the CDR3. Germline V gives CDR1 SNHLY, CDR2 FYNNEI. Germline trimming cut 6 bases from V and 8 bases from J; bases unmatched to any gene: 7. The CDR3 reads CASSATGGKEKLFF. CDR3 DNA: TGTGCCAGCAGCGCGACAGGGGGGAAGGAAAAACTGTTTTTT. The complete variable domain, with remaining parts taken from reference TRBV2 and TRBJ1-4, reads EPEVTQTPSHQVTQMGQEVILRCVPISNHLYFYWYRQILGQKVEFLVSFYNNEISEKSEIFDDQFSVERPDGSNFTLKIRSTKLEDSAMYFCASSATGGKEKLFFGSGTQLSVL.

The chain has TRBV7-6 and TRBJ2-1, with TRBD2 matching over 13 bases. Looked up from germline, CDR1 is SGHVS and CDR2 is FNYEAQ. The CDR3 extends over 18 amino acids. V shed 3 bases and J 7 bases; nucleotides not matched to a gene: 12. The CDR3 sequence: CASSFPIRLAGGRNEQFF. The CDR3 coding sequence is TGTGCCAGCAGCTTCCCGATCCGACTAGCGGGGGGCCGGAATGAGCAGTTCTTC.

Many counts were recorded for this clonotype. CDR3 sequence reads: CASTLSGTGSYGYTF. In DNA form, the CDR3 reads TGTGCCAGTACCCTCTCCGGGACGGGGTCCTATGGCTACACCTTC. This rearrangement joins TRBV19 to TRBJ1-2, with D perhaps matching TRBD1 (5 bases). Germline CDR1 reads LNHDA; CDR2 reads SQIVND (reference sequence). Deletions cut 7 bases from V and 4 bases from J, with 19 bases between. This CDR3 has 15 residues.

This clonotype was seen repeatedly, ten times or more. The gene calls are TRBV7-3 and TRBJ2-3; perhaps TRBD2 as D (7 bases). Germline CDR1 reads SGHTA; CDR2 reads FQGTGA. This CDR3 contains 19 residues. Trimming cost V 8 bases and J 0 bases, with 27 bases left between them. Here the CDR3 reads CASSRGAAGATTSTDTQYF. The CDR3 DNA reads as TGTGCCAGCTCGCGGGGAGCCGCGGGGGCCACCACTAGCACAGATACGCAGTATTTT.

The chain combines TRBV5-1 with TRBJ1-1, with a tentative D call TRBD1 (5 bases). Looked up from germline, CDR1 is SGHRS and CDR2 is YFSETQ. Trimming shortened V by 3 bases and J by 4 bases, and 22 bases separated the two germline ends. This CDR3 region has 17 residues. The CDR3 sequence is CASSWITSGTAGTEAFF. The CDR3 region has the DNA TGCGCCAGCAGCTGGATAACTTCAGGGACGGCTGGCACTGAAGCTTTCTTT. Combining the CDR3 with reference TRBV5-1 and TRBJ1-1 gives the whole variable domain KAGVTQTPRYLIKTRGQQVTLSCSPISGHRSVSWYQQTPGQGLQFLFEYFSETQRNKGNFPGRFSGRQFSNSRSEMNVSTLELGDSALYLCASSWITSGTAGTEAFFGQGTRLTVV.

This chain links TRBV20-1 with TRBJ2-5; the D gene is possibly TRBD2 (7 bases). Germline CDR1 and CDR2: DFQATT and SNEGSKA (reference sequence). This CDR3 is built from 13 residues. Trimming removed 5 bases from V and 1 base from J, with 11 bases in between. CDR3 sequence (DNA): TGCAGTGCTCTCGGGGGGCCCCAAGAGACCCAGTACTTC. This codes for CSALGGPQETQYF.

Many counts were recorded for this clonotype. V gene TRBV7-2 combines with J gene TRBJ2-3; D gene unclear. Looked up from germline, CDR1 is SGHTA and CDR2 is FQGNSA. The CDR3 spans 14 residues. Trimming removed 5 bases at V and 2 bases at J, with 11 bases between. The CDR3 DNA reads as TGTGCCAGCAGCCGGGCGGCTCCCACAGATACGCAGTATTTT. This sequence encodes CASSRAAPTDTQYF. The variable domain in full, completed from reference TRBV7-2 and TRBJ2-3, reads GAGVSQSPSNKVTEKGKDVELRCDPISGHTALYWYRQSLGQGLEFLIYFQGNSAPDKSGLPSDRFSAERTGGSVSTLTIQRTQQEDSAVYLCASSRAAPTDTQYFGPGTRLTVL.

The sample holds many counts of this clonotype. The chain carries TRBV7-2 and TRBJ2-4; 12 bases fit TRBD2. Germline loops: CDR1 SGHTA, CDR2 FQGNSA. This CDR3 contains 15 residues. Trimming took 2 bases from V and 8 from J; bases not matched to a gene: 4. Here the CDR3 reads CASSLFLAGGDIQYF. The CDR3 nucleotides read TGTGCCAGCAGCTTATTTCTAGCGGGGGGGGACATTCAGTACTTC.

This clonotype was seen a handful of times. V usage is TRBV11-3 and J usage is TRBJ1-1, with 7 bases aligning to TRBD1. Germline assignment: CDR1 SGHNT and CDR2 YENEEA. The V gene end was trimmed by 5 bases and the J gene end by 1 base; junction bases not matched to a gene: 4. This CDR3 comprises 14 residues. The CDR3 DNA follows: TGTGCCAGCAGCGGAGGGGGCGCGAACACTGAAGCTTTCTTT. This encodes CASSGGGANTEAFF.

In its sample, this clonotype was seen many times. Written as DNA, the CDR3 is TGTGCCAGCAGTCCACTCGACGGCGAGATCCTACGTAGTGAGCAGTTCTTC. Its translation: CASSPLDGEILRSEQFF. The J gene is TRBJ2-1, the V gene TRBV7-2; no clear D gene. The CDR3 has 17 residues. Germline CDR1 and CDR2: SGHTA and FQGNSA. Trimming took off 6 bases at V and 9 bases at J, with 27 bases between the two ends.